This TCR beta chain emerged from a study of OX40 agonist ivuxolimab in advanced cancers. Germline V gene lookup returns CDR1 SEHNR and CDR2 FQNEAQ (reference sequence). CDR3 length: 15 amino acids. The J segment lost 6 bases and the V segment lost 4 bases, leaving 4 bases of the junction unmatched. Produced via immunoSEQ multiplex PCR; TCRdb's table is partial and in-frame only. The top ten hold about a fifth of the sample, which has 28,000 or so clones, around nine tenths seen once. It was autoimmune disease history or systemic immunosuppression that excluded patients. Cycle 7 day 1, cycle 4 day 1, and baseline were the timepoints at which blood was sampled.

V and J are TRBV7-9 and TRBJ2-1; TRBD2 matches at 12 bases. Source: CD4+ or CD8+ T cells sorted from blood, taken in a trial of the OX40 agonist ivuxolimab. This sequence originates from an adult with an advanced solid tumor such as melanoma, head and neck, liver or kidney cancer. This CDR3 reads CASSSWTSGVNEQFF. DNA for the CDR3: TGTGCCAGCAGCTCCTGGACTAGCGGGGTCAATGAGCAGTTCTTC. The full variable domain, its missing parts supplied by reference TRBV7-9 and TRBJ2-1, is DTGVSQNPRHKITKRGQNVTFRCDPISEHNRLYWYRQTLGQGPEFLTYFQNEAQLEKSRLLSDRFSAERPKGSFSTLEIQRTEQGDSAMYLCASSSWTSGVNEQFFGPGTRLTVL.